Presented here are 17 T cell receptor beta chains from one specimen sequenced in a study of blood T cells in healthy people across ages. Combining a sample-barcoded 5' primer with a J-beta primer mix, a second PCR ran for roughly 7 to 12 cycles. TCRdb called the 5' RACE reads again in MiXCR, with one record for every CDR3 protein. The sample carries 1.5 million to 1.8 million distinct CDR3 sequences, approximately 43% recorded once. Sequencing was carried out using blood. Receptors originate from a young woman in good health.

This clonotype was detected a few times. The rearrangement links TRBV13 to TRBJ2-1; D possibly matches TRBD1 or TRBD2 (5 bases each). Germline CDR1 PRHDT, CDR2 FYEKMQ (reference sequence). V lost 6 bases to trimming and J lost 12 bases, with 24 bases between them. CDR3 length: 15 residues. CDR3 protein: CASSPSPPTGDGQFF. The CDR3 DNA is TGTGCCAGCAGTCCTAGCCCCCCCACAGGAGATGGGCAGTTCTTC.

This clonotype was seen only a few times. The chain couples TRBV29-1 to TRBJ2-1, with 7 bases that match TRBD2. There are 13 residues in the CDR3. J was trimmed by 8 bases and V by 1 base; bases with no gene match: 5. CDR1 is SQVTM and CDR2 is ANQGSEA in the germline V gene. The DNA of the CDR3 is TGCAGCGTTGAAGCCGAGCGGGATTATGAGCAGTTCTTC. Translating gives CSVEAERDYEQFF.

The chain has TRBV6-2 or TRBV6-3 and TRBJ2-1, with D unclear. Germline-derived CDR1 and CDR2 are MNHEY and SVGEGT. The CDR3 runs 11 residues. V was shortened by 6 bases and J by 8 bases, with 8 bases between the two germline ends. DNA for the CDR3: TGTGCCAGCAGAAACTCAGATGAGCAGTTCTTC. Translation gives CASRNSDEQFF.

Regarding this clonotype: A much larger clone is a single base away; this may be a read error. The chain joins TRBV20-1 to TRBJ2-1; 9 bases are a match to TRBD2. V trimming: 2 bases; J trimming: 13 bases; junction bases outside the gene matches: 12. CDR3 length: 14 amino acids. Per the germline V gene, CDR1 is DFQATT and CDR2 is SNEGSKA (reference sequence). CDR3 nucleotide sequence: TGCAGTGCTAGACTGAGCGGGGGGCAAGAGACCCAGTTCTTC. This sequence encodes CSARLSGGQETQFF.

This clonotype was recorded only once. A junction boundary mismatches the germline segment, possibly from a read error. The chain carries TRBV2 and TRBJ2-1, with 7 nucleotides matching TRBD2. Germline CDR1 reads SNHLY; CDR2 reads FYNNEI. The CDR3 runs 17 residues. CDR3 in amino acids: CASSGVFDREAYNEQFF. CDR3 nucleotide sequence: TGTGCCAGTAGTGGCGTTTTTGATCGGGAGGCCTACAATGAGCAGTTCTTC.

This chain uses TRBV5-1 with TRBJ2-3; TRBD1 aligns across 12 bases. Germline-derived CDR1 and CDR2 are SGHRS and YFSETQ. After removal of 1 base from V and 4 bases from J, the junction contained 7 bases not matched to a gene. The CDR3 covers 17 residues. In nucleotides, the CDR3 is TGCGCCAGCAGCTTGTCTGGGACAGGGGGCCGGTCAGATACGCAGTATTTT. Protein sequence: CASSLSGTGGRSDTQYF.

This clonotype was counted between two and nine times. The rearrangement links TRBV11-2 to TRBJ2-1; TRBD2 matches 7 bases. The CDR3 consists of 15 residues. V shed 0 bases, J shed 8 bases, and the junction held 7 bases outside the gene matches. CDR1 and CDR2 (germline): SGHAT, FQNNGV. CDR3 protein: CASSLDETSRHEQFF. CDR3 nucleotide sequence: TGTGCCAGCAGCTTAGATGAGACTAGCCGCCATGAGCAGTTCTTC.

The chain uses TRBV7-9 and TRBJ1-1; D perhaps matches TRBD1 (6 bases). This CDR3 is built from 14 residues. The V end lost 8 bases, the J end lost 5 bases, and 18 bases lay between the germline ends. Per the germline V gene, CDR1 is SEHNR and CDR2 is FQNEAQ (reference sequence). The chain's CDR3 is CASLPDRRGTEAFF. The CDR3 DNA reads TGTGCCAGCCTTCCCGACAGAAGGGGGACTGAAGCTTTCTTT.

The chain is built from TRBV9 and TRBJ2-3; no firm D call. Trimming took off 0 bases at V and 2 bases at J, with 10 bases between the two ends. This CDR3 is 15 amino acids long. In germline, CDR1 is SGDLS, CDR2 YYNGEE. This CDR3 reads CASSVGSVPTDTQYF. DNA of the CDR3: TGTGCCAGCAGCGTAGGATCCGTTCCCACAGATACGCAGTATTTT.

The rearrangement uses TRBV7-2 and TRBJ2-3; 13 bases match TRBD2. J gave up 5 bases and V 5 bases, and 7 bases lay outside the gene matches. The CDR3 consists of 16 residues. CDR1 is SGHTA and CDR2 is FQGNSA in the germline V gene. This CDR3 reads CASSGLTSGGLDTQYF. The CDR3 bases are TGTGCCAGCAGCGGGTTGACTAGCGGGGGGTTAGATACGCAGTATTTT.

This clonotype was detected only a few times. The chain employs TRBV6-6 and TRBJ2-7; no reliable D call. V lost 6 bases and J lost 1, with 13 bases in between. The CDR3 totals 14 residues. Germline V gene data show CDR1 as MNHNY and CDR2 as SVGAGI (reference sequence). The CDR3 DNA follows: TGTGCCAGCAGCCCGTTAGTTAGTTCCTACGAGCAGTACTTC. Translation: CASSPLVSSYEQYF.

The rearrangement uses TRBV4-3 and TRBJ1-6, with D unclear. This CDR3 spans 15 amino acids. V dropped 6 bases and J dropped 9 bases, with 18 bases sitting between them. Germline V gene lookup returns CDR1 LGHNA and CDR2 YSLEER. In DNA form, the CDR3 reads TGCGCCAGCAGGGAGGCAGGAGGCTTTGGTTCACCCCTCCACTTT. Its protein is CASREAGGFGSPLHF.

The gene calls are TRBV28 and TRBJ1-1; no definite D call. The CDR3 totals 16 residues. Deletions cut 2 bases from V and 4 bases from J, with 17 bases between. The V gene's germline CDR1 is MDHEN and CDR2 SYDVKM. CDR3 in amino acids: CASSLSPGLYSTEAFF. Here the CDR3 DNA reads TGTGCCAGCAGTTTAAGCCCGGGATTGTATAGCACTGAAGCTTTCTTT.

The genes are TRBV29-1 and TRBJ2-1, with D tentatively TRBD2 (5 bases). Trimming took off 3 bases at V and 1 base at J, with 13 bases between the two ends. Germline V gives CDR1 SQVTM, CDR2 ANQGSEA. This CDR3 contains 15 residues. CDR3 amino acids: CSVDAWRGSYNEQFF. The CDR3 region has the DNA TGCAGCGTTGACGCTTGGCGAGGGTCCTACAATGAGCAGTTCTTC.

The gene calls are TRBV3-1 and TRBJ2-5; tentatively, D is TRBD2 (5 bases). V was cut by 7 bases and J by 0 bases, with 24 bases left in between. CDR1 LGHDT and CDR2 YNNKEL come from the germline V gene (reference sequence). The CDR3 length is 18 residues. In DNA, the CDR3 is TGTGCCAGCACCCCAAATCCCTCCCAGGAGGCCCACCAAGAGACCCAGTACTTC. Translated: CASTPNPSQEAHQETQYF.

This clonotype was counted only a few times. DNA for the CDR3: TGCAGTGCCTCAGGGGATTTCTATGGCTACACCTTC. Protein: CSASGDFYGYTF. V is TRBV20-1 and J is TRBJ1-2; tentatively, D is TRBD1 (6 bases). Germline V lookup: CDR1 DFQATT, CDR2 SNEGSKA (reference sequence). The ends were cut back, 6 bases at V and 4 bases at J, with 12 bases in the middle. The CDR3 extends over 12 amino acids.

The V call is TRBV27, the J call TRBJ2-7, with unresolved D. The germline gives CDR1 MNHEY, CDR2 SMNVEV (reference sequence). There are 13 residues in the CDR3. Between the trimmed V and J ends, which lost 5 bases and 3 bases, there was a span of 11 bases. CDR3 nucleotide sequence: TGTGCCAGCAGTCCCGGATCCGTCTACGAGCAGTACTTC. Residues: CASSPGSVYEQYF.